In this sample, the clone carrying this T cell receptor beta chain turned up a few times. Antigen unknown. The treatment was: oral pan-JAK inhibitor, 5-10 mg twice daily. This entry is derived from a study of CD8+ T cells in alopecia areata. Findings and limits, study-wide: Scalp clonality, together with expanded CD8+ clones among the top 100, fell significantly with tofacitinib.

This CDR3 comprises 14 residues. CDR1 is SNHLY and CDR2 is FYNNEI in the germline V gene. V lost 6 bases to trimming and J lost 0 bases; unmatched junction nucleotides: 4. cDNA serving as the sequencing template came from extracted, reverse transcribed RNA. Generated by immunoSEQ multiplex PCR, the TCRdb table keeps only in-frame clones and is missing some. The profile shows about 270,000 clones, 45% to 70% of them singletons. Sequenced here: CD4+ T cells sorted from blood, sampled around week 54, from a patient treated with tofacitinib. The clonotype originates from a human donor with alopecia areata. The chain links TRBV2 to TRBJ2-7, with 8 bases that match TRBD1. The CDR3 loop is CASRAQGGSYEQYF. The CDR3 nucleotides read TGTGCCAGCAGGGCACAGGGGGGCTCCTACGAGCAGTACTTC.